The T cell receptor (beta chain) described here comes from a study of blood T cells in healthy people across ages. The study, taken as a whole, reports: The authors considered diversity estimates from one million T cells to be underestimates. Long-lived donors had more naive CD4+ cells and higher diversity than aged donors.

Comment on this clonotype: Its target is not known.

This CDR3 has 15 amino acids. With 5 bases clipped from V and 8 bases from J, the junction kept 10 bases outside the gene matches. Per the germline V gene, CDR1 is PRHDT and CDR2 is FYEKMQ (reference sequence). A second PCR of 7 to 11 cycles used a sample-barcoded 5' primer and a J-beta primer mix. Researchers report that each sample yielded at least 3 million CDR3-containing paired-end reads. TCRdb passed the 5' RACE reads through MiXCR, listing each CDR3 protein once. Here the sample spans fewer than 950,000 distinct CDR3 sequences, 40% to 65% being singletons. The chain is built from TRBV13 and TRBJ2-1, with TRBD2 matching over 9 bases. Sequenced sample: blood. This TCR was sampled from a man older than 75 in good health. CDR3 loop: CASSHPSGAYDEQFF. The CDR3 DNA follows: TGTGCCAGCAGCCATCCTAGCGGGGCTTACGATGAGCAGTTCTTC.